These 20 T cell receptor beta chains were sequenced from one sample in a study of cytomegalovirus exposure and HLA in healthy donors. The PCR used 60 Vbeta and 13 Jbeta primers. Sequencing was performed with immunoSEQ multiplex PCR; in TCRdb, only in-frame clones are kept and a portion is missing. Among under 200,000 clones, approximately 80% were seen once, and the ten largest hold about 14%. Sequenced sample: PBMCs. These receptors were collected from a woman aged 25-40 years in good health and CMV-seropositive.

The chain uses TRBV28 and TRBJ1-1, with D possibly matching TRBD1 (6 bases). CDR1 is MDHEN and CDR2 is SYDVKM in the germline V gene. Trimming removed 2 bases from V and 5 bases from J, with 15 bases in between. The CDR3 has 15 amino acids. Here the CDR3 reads CASSLGAGAGTEAFF. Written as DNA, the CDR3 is TGTGCCAGCAGTTTAGGGGCGGGGGCAGGGACTGAAGCTTTCTTT.

CDR3 nucleotide sequence: TGTGCCAGCAGCTTGTTTCGGGACAGGGGTGAAGATACGCAGTATTTT. Encoded protein: CASSLFRDRGEDTQYF. The chain uses TRBV5-6 and TRBJ2-3, with 10 bases fitting TRBD1. Germline CDR1 and CDR2: SGHDT and YYEEEE. The CDR3 runs 16 residues. The V gene end was trimmed by 1 base and the J gene end by 5 bases; junction bases not matched to a gene: 7.

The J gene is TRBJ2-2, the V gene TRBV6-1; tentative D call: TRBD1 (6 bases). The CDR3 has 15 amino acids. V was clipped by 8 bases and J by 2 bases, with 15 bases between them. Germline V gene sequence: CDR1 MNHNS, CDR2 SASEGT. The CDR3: CASAKGQTNTGELFF. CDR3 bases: TGTGCCAGCGCCAAAGGACAGACCAACACCGGGGAGCTGTTTTTT.

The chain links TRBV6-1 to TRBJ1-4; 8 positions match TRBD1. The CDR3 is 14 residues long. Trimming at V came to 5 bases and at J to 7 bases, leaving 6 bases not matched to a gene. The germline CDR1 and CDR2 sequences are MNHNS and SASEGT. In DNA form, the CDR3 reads TGTGCCAGCAGTCCGACAGGGGAGAGTGAAAAACTGTTTTTT. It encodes CASSPTGESEKLFF.

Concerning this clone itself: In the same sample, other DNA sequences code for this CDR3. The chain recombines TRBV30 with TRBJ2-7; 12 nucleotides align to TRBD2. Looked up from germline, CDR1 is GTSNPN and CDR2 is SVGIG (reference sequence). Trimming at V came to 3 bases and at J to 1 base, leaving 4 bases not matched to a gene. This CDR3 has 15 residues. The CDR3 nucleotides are TGTGCCTGGAGGGAACTAGCGGGAGGTTCCTACGAGCAGTACTTC. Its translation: CAWRELAGGSYEQYF.

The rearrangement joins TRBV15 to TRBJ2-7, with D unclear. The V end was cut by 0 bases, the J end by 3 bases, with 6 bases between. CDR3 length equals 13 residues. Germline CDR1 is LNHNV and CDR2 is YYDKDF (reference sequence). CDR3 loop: CATSRDAGYEQYF. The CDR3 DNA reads TGTGCCACCAGCAGAGACGCAGGCTACGAGCAGTACTTC.

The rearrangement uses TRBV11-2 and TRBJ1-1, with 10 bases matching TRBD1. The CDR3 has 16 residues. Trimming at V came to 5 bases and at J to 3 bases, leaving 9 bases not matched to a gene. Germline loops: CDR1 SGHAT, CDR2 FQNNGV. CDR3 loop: CASSPGGTGEDTEAFF. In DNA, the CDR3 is TGTGCCAGCAGCCCGGGGGGGACAGGGGAGGACACTGAAGCTTTCTTT.

CDR3 sequence reads: CASSPRQGVETQYF. DNA of the CDR3: TGTGCCAGCAGCCCTCGACAGGGCGTGGAGACCCAGTACTTC. The chain links TRBV27 to TRBJ2-5; 7 positions match TRBD1. Germline-derived CDR1 and CDR2 are MNHEY and SMNVEV (reference sequence). With 6 bases clipped from V and 5 bases from J, the junction kept 9 bases outside the gene matches. This CDR3 contains 14 residues.

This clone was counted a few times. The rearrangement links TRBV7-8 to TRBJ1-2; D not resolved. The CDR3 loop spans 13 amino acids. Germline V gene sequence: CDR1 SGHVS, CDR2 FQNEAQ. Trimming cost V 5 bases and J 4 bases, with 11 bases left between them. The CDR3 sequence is CASSPDTAYGYTF. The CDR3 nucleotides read TGTGCCAGCAGCCCCGACACGGCCTATGGCTACACCTTC.

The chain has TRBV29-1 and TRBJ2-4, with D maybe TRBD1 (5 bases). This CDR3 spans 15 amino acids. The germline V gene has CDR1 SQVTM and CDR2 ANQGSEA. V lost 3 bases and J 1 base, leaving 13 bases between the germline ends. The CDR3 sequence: CSVDPQGRAKNIQYF. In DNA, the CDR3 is TGCAGCGTTGACCCCCAGGGTAGGGCCAAAAACATTCAGTACTTC. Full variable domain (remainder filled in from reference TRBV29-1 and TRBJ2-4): SAVISQKPSRDICQRGTSLTIQCQVDSQVTMMFWYRQQPGQSLTLIATANQGSEATYESGFVIDKFPISRPNLTFSTLTVSNMSPEDSSIYLCSVDPQGRAKNIQYFGAGTRLSVL.

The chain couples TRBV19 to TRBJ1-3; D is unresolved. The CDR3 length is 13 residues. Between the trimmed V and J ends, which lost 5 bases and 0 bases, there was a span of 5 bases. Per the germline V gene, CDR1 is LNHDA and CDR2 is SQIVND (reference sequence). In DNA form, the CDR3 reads TGTGCCAGTAGTCTCCTCTCTGGAAACACCATATATTTT. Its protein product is CASSLLSGNTIYF.

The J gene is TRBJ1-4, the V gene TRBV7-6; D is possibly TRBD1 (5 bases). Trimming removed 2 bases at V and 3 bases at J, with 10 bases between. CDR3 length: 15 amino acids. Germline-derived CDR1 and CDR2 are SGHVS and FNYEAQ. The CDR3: CASSLNSGSNEKLFF. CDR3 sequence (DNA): TGTGCCAGCAGCTTAAACTCAGGGTCTAATGAAAAACTGTTTTTT.

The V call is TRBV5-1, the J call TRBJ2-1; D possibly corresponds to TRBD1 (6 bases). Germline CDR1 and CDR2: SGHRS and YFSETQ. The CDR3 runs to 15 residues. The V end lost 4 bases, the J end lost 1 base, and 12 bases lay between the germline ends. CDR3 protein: CASSIETGSYNEQFF. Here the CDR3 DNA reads TGCGCCAGCAGCATTGAGACAGGTTCCTACAATGAGCAGTTCTTC. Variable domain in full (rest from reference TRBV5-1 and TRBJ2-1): KAGVTQTPRYLIKTRGQQVTLSCSPISGHRSVSWYQQTPGQGLQFLFEYFSETQRNKGNFPGRFSGRQFSNSRSEMNVSTLELGDSALYLCASSIETGSYNEQFFGPGTRLTVL.

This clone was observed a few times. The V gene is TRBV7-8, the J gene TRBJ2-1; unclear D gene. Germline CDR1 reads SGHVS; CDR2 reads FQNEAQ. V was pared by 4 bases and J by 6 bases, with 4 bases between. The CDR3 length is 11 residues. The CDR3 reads CASSSLNEQFF. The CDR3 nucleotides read TGTGCCAGCAGCTCCCTCAATGAGCAGTTCTTC.

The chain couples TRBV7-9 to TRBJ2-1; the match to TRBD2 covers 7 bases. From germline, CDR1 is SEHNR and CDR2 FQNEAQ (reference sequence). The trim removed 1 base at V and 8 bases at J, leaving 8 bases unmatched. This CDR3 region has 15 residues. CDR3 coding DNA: TGTGCCAGCAGCTTAGGGCTAGCGGTGTCCGATGAGCAGTTCTTC. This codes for CASSLGLAVSDEQFF.

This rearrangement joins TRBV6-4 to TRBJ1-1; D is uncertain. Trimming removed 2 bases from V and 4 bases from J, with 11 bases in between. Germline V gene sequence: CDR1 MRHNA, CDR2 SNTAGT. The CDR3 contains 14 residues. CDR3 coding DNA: TGTGCCAGCAGTGACGGACTGGGGAGCACTGAAGCTTTCTTT. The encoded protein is CASSDGLGSTEAFF.

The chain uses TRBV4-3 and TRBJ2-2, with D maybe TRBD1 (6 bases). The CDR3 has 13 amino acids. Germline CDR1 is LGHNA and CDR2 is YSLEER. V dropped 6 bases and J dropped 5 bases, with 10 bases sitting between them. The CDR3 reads CASSAGQTGELFF. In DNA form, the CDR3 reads TGCGCCAGCAGTGCCGGACAGACCGGGGAGCTGTTTTTT.

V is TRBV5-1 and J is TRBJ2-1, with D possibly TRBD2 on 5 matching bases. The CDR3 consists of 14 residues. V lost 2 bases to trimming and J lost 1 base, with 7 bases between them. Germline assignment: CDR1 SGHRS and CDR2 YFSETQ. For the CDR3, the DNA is TGCGCCAGCAGCTTTCCGGGGTCCTACAATGAGCAGTTCTTC. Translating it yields CASSFPGSYNEQFF. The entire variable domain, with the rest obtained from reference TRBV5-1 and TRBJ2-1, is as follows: KAGVTQTPRYLIKTRGQQVTLSCSPISGHRSVSWYQQTPGQGLQFLFEYFSETQRNKGNFPGRFSGRQFSNSRSEMNVSTLELGDSALYLCASSFPGSYNEQFFGPGTRLTVL.

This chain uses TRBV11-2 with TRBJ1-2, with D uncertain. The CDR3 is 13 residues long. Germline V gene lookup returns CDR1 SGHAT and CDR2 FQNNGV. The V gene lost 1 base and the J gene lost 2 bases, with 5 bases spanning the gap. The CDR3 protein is CASSLGRNYGYTF. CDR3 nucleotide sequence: TGTGCCAGCAGCTTAGGCAGGAACTATGGCTACACCTTC.

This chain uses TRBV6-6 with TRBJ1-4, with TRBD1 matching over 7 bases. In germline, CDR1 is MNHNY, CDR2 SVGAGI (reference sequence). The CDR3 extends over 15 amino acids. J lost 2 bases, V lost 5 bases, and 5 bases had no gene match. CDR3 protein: CASSHQQGTNEKLFF. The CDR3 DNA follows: TGTGCCAGCAGTCACCAACAGGGGACTAATGAAAAACTGTTTTTT.